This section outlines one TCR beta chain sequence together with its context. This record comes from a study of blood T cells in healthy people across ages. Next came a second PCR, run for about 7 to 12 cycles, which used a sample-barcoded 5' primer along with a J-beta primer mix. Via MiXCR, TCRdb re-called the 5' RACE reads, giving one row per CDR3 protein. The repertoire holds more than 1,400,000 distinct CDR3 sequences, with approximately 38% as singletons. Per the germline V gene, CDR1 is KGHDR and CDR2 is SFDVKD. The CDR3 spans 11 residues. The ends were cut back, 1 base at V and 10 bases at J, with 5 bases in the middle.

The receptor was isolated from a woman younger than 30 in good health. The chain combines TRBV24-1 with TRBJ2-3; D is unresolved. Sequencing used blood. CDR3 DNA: TGTGCCACCAGTGATTTTGAAGCGCAGTATTTT. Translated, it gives CATSDFEAQYF.